The next 32 T cell receptor beta chains were all read from a single sample in a study of spatial heterogeneity in lung cancer. These receptors' targets are unknown. Findings and caveats of the study: Counts of expanded alpha and beta TCRs within tumors tracked the tumor nonsynonymous mutation count.

The sample's time point: sample taken at primary tumor resection. Using its own MiXCR run on the 5' RACE reads, TCRdb lists one record per CDR3 protein. The sample has 100,000 or so distinct CDR3 sequences; nearly 4.5% are singletons. Sequenced here: lung tumor tissue, sampled at surgery. These receptors were obtained from a male donor with early-stage non-small cell lung cancer.

The chain couples TRBV12-3 or TRBV12-4 to TRBJ2-5; D gene unclear. The CDR3 spans 14 residues. Trimming removed 6 bases from V and 0 bases from J, with 11 bases in between. The CDR3: CASSIGRYQETQYF. CDR3 nucleotides: TGTGCCAGCAGCATAGGACGGTACCAAGAGACCCAGTACTTC.

This clonotype was detected many times. The gene calls are TRBV28 and TRBJ2-7; no clear D. The CDR3 runs to 11 residues. V lost 2 bases to trimming and J lost 5 bases, with 4 bases between them. CDR1 and CDR2 from the germline V gene are MDHEN and SYDVKM. The CDR3, as DNA: TGTGCCAGCAGTTTAAGGCACGAGCAGTACTTC. Amino acids: CASSLRHEQYF.

The gene calls are TRBV6-1 and TRBJ1-5; D is unresolved. The CDR3 is made up of 14 amino acids. V lost 5 bases and J 5 bases, leaving 13 bases between the germline ends. Germline values: CDR1 MNHNS, CDR2 SASEGT. The CDR3 sequence: CASSIALTDQPQHF. In DNA, the CDR3 is TGTGCCAGCAGTATAGCGTTGACGGATCAGCCCCAGCATTTT.

The gene calls are TRBV28 and TRBJ2-7, with D maybe TRBD1 (5 bases). The germline CDR1 and CDR2 sequences are MDHEN and SYDVKM. The CDR3 runs 12 residues. The V gene lost 6 bases and the J gene lost 3 bases, with 9 bases spanning the gap. This chain's CDR3 is CASSGHYYEQYF. The CDR3 region has the DNA TGTGCCAGCAGCGGACACTACTACGAGCAGTACTTC.

The chain employs TRBV7-2 and TRBJ2-3; D call uncertain. The V end lost 2 bases, the J end lost 1 base, and 7 bases lay between the germline ends. From germline, CDR1 is SGHTA and CDR2 FQGNSA. The CDR3 is 14 residues long. The CDR3 region is CASSLSRGTDTQYF. CDR3 sequence (DNA): TGTGCCAGCAGCTTAAGTAGGGGCACAGATACGCAGTATTTT.

This clonotype was seen at least ten times. V is TRBV3-1 and J is TRBJ2-2; unclear D gene. Germline V gene lookup returns CDR1 LGHDT and CDR2 YNNKEL (reference sequence). V gave up 3 bases and J gave up 7 bases, with 6 bases separating them. The CDR3 is made up of 12 amino acids. The CDR3 DNA reads as TGTGCCAGCAGCCACCTCCGCGGGGAGCTGTTTTTT. It yields the protein CASSHLRGELFF.

V and J are TRBV5-1 and TRBJ2-6, with a weak D call TRBD1 (6 bases). Germline lookup yields CDR1 SGHRS and CDR2 YFSETQ. The ends were cut back, 5 bases at V and 0 bases at J, with 12 bases in the middle. The CDR3 is 16 amino acids. CDR3 in amino acids: CASRTGPGSGANVLTF. In nucleotides, the CDR3 is TGCGCCAGCAGGACAGGACCTGGCTCTGGGGCCAACGTCCTGACTTTC.

This clonotype was seen ten or more times. The chain employs TRBV7-9 and TRBJ2-3; D is ambiguous. The CDR3 has 15 residues. Germline CDR1 reads SEHNR; CDR2 reads FQNEAQ (reference sequence). Trimming pared 5 bases from V and 4 bases from J, leaving 16 bases between. The CDR3 reads CASSHHLRISDTQYF. The CDR3 coding sequence is TGTGCCAGCAGCCACCATCTAAGAATTTCAGATACGCAGTATTTT.

Note on this clonotype: Just one base apart from a much larger clone, this may be a read error. This rearrangement joins TRBV5-1 to TRBJ2-1, with TRBD2 matching over 13 bases. Germline trimming cut 7 bases from V and 4 bases from J; bases unmatched to any gene: 14. The CDR3 sequence is 18 residues long. The germline gives CDR1 SGHRS, CDR2 YFSETQ. The CDR3 is CASGKTGTSGIKYNEQFF. In nucleotides, the CDR3 is TGCGCCAGCGGCAAGACCGGGACTAGCGGGATTAAATACAATGAGCAGTTCTTC.

At least ten counts were recorded for this clonotype. V is TRBV4-1 and J is TRBJ2-4; maybe TRBD1 (6 bases). In germline, CDR1 is MGHRA, CDR2 YSYEKL. The CDR3 is 17 residues long. The ends were cut back, 1 base at V and 0 bases at J, with 13 bases in the middle. This chain's CDR3 is CASSQGTATLAKNIQYF. The CDR3 DNA is TGCGCCAGCAGCCAAGGGACAGCGACCCTAGCCAAAAACATTCAGTACTTC.

This clonotype was observed many times. This chain uses TRBV4-1 with TRBJ1-4; 7 bases are a match to TRBD1. The CDR3 consists of 18 residues. The germline gives CDR1 MGHRA, CDR2 YSYEKL. The trim removed 3 bases at V and 3 bases at J, leaving 13 bases unmatched. CDR3 in amino acids: CASSHVKGGASANEKLFF. CDR3 DNA sequence: TGCGCCAGCAGCCATGTAAAAGGGGGCGCATCGGCTAATGAAAAACTGTTTTTT.

This clonotype appeared many times. The CDR3 is CATRSTEYVGYTF. The CDR3 DNA follows: TGTGCCACCCGATCGACAGAATATGTTGGCTACACCTTC. This chain joins TRBV10-3 and TRBJ1-2; possible D gene TRBD1, 5 bases. V lost 10 bases and J lost 7, with 19 bases in between. Germline V lookup: CDR1 ENHRY, CDR2 SYGVKD. The length of the CDR3 is 13 residues.

This clonotype was seen repeatedly, ten times or more. The rearrangement links TRBV20-1 to TRBJ1-1; D is undetermined. The CDR3 has 13 residues. V was shortened by 5 bases and J by 5 bases, with 15 bases between the two germline ends. Germline assignment: CDR1 DFQATT and CDR2 SNEGSKA (reference sequence). For the CDR3, the DNA is TGCAGTGCTTCCCTGTCCGGGCGTACTGAAGCTTTCTTT. Its protein product is CSASLSGRTEAFF.

This clonotype was seen a few times. This chain links TRBV13 with TRBJ1-1, with D possibly TRBD1 on 5 matching bases. This CDR3 has 15 amino acids. Trimming shortened V by 5 bases and J by 4 bases, and 17 bases separated the two germline ends. Germline CDR1 reads PRHDT; CDR2 reads FYEKMQ (reference sequence). DNA of the CDR3: TGTGCCAGCAGCCCAGCAGGGCGCCGGGGCACTGAAGCTTTCTTT. Residues: CASSPAGRRGTEAFF.

The chain uses TRBV28 and TRBJ2-2, with D possibly matching TRBD1 (6 bases). The V end was cut by 8 bases, the J end by 0 bases, with 10 bases between. The CDR3 sequence is 14 residues long. Germline V gene sequence: CDR1 MDHEN, CDR2 SYDVKM. CDR3 nucleotides: TGTGCCAGCCAAGGGGGTCCGAACACCGGGGAGCTGTTTTTT. It specifies CASQGGPNTGELFF.

At least ten counts were recorded for this clonotype. The chain recombines TRBV18 with TRBJ1-4, with D possibly TRBD1 on 6 matching bases. The CDR3 covers 15 residues. Trimming stripped 2 bases from V and 8 bases from J, with 15 bases between. Germline V gene data show CDR1 as KGHSH and CDR2 as LQKENI. The CDR3 loop is CASSPMAGAREKLFF. The CDR3 DNA follows: TGTGCCAGCTCACCAATGGCGGGGGCACGCGAAAAACTGTTTTTT.

Comments on this clonotype: A much more abundant neighbour one base away suggests this may be a read error. V and J are TRBV11-2 and TRBJ2-7, with D maybe TRBD2 (5 bases). Germline V gene lookup returns CDR1 SGHAT and CDR2 FQNNGV. CDR3 size: 16 residues. The CDR3 bases are TGTGGCAGCAGCTTACTGTTTTGGGGAGCTCGGAACGAGCAGTACTTC. Amino acid sequence: CGSSLLFWGARNEQYF.

This clonotype showed up many times. The chain employs TRBV20-1 and TRBJ1-4; unclear D gene. The V gene's germline CDR1 is DFQATT and CDR2 SNEGSKA (reference sequence). Trimming stripped 0 bases from V and 5 bases from J, with 13 bases between. This CDR3 has 15 amino acids. This CDR3 reads CSARESLSFNEKLFF. DNA for the CDR3: TGCAGTGCTAGAGAGTCCTTAAGTTTCAATGAAAAACTGTTTTTT.

This clonotype came up many times. This chain joins TRBV28 and TRBJ2-2, with D tentatively TRBD2 (7 bases). V lost 6 bases and J lost 1, with 15 bases in between. This CDR3 spans 16 amino acids. The germline CDR1 and CDR2 sequences are MDHEN and SYDVKM. The CDR3 DNA sequence: TGTGCCAGCAGGCGGGGGACAACAAGGAACACCGGGGAGCTGTTTTTT. Amino acids: CASRRGTTRNTGELFF.

In its sample, this clonotype was seen many times. The chain uses TRBV5-4 and TRBJ2-2, with unresolved D. The CDR3 runs to 12 residues. Trimming left V 6 bases short and J 0 bases short, with 3 bases between. Germline V gene data show CDR1 as SGHNT and CDR2 as YYREEE (reference sequence). The CDR3 nucleotides read TGTGCCAGCACGTCGAACACCGGGGAGCTGTTTTTT. It specifies CASTSNTGELFF.

This clonotype was seen many times. The chain uses TRBV28 and TRBJ2-7, with D unresolved. CDR1 and CDR2 (germline): MDHEN, SYDVKM. The CDR3 has 11 amino acids. Trimming took off 3 bases at V and 4 bases at J, with 4 bases between the two ends. The CDR3 loop reads CASSLQYEQYF. The CDR3, as DNA: TGTGCCAGCAGTTTGCAGTACGAGCAGTACTTC. The variable domain in full, with the rest retrieved from reference TRBV28 and TRBJ2-7, is DVKVTQSSRYLVKRTGEKVFLECVQDMDHENMFWYRQDPGLGLRLIYFSYDVKMKEKGDIPEGYSVSREKKERFSLILESASTNQTSMYLCASSLQYEQYFGPGTRLTVT.

Many counts were recorded for this clonotype. The rearrangement uses TRBV5-1 and TRBJ1-1; no firm D call. The germline CDR1 and CDR2 sequences are SGHRS and YFSETQ. This CDR3 has 13 amino acids. Trimming removed 4 bases from V and 2 bases from J, with 9 bases in between. In DNA, the CDR3 is TGCGCCAGCAGCCCCCTAATAAACACTGAAGCTTTCTTT. Residues: CASSPLINTEAFF.

The chain uses TRBV20-1 and TRBJ1-2; no reliable D call. Between the trimmed V and J ends, which lost 3 bases and 8 bases, there was a span of 7 bases. CDR1 is DFQATT and CDR2 is SNEGSKA in the germline V gene (reference sequence). The CDR3 covers 10 residues. The CDR3 region is CSASVVGYTF. CDR3 DNA: TGCAGTGCTAGCGTAGTGGGCTACACCTTC.

This clonotype has ten or more counts. The CDR3 sequence is CASSVDSNWWDKNQPQHF. CDR3 nucleotides: TGTGCCAGCAGTGTCGACTCCAACTGGTGGGACAAGAATCAGCCCCAGCATTTT. The chain is built from TRBV6-1 and TRBJ1-5; D is perhaps TRBD1 (6 bases). The germline V gene encodes CDR1 MNHNS and CDR2 SASEGT. V lost 4 bases and J lost 4, with 23 bases in between. The CDR3 is made up of 18 amino acids.

This chain links TRBV5-1 with TRBJ2-7; D unclear. The CDR3 has 17 amino acids. Germline V CDR1 and CDR2: SGHRS, YFSETQ. Trimming shortened V by 1 base and J by 0 bases, and 17 bases separated the two germline ends. The CDR3, as DNA: TGCGCCAGCAGCTTGTTGCCAGCCGGACCAGCCTCCTACGAGCAGTACTTC. Amino acids: CASSLLPAGPASYEQYF. Combining the CDR3 with reference TRBV5-1 and TRBJ2-7 gives the whole variable domain KAGVTQTPRYLIKTRGQQVTLSCSPISGHRSVSWYQQTPGQGLQFLFEYFSETQRNKGNFPGRFSGRQFSNSRSEMNVSTLELGDSALYLCASSLLPAGPASYEQYFGPGTRLTVT.

This clonotype was found many times. The chain recombines TRBV11-1 with TRBJ2-5; D assignment may be TRBD1 or TRBD2 (6 bases each). The V and J ends lost 1 base and 4 bases respectively, with 7 bases between them. Germline-derived CDR1 and CDR2 are SGHAT and FQDESV (reference sequence). The CDR3 length is 13 residues. The CDR3 region is CASSLEGGETQYF. The CDR3 nucleotides are TGTGCCAGCAGCTTAGAGGGGGGAGAGACCCAGTACTTC.

This clonotype has a handful of counts. The V gene is TRBV12-3 or TRBV12-4, the J gene TRBJ1-6; a weak D match, TRBD1 (6 bases). Trimming took off 4 bases at V and 9 bases at J, with 13 bases between the two ends. The CDR3 totals 14 residues. In DNA, the CDR3 is TGTGCCAGCAGTTCGCGGACAGTGCTTTCACCCCTCCACTTT. Protein sequence: CASSSRTVLSPLHF.

This clonotype was picked up many times. The chain carries TRBV28 and TRBJ2-7; possibly TRBD1 for D (6 bases). Trimming left V 8 bases short and J 0 bases short, with 26 bases between. CDR3 length: 18 residues. Germline assignment: CDR1 MDHEN and CDR2 SYDVKM. The CDR3 region has the DNA TGTGCCAGCGTTCCGTTCTTCGCCCAGGGGCCTGACTCCTACGAGCAGTACTTC. Amino acids: CASVPFFAQGPDSYEQYF.

In this sample, this clonotype turned up many times. The DNA of the CDR3 is TGCAGTGCGCAGGACCGAGGGGGGTCCTACGAGCAGTACTTC. Translating it yields CSAQDRGGSYEQYF. The J gene is TRBJ2-7, the V gene TRBV20-1; D possibly matches TRBD1 or TRBD2 (6 bases each). The CDR3 contains 14 residues. Germline-derived CDR1 and CDR2 are DFQATT and SNEGSKA (reference sequence). The V end lost 6 bases, the J end lost 1 base, and 16 bases lay between the germline ends.

This clonotype was seen ten or more times. The chain uses TRBV7-9 and TRBJ2-2, with D possibly TRBD2 on 5 matching bases. Germline V gives CDR1 SEHNR, CDR2 FQNEAQ (reference sequence). Trimming stripped 11 bases from V and 4 bases from J, with 20 bases between. The CDR3 runs to 15 residues. CDR3 loop: CALWTDQRFTGELFF. The CDR3 DNA reads as TGTGCCCTCTGGACTGACCAGCGGTTCACCGGGGAGCTGTTTTTT. Combining the CDR3 with reference TRBV7-9 and TRBJ2-2 gives the whole variable domain DTGVSQNPRHKITKRGQNVTFRCDPISEHNRLYWYRQTLGQGPEFLTYFQNEAQLEKSRLLSDRFSAERPKGSFSTLEIQRTEQGDSAMYLCALWTDQRFTGELFFGEGSRLTVL.

This clonotype occurred many times. The chain has TRBV20-1 and TRBJ1-3, with unresolved D. The CDR3 runs to 13 residues. The germline V gene encodes CDR1 DFQATT and CDR2 SNEGSKA (reference sequence). V was clipped by 7 bases and J by 3 bases, with 13 bases between them. CDR3 nucleotide sequence: TGCAGTGTAGCAGGAACTCTTGGAAACACCATATATTTT. Its protein is CSVAGTLGNTIYF.

This clonotype was recorded many times. The genes are TRBV12-3 or TRBV12-4 and TRBJ2-2, with 7 positions matching TRBD1. With V trimmed by 7 bases and J by 5 bases, 10 bases remained unmatched. The CDR3 runs 15 residues. CDR3 in amino acids: CASIRGSTRTGELFF. The CDR3 DNA sequence: TGTGCCAGCATCAGGGGGAGTACCCGGACCGGGGAGCTGTTTTTT.